Listed below are T cell receptor beta chains from one sample, sequenced in a study of sequential checkpoint blockade in melanoma. The data were produced by immunoSEQ multiplex PCR, yet TCRdb's version contains in-frame clones alone and is incomplete. The profile covers roughly 20,000 clones, with around 30% appearing a single time and 6.7% taken by the ten largest. The input for sequencing was tumor tissue (inferred from file names), taken from a patient given nivolumab and ipilimumab in sequence. These receptors all stem from a human donor with melanoma. The CDR3 runs from the conserved cysteine through the conserved F or W. D genes are given only for firm matches. Not every row has a clone size; where given, it reads once, few, many or a size class.

-	-	TRBJ2-5	TRBV2	13	TGTGCCAGCACCAGGGATTCCCAAGAGACCCAGTACTTC	CASTRDSQETQYF
many	TRBD1	TRBJ1-5	TRBV11-3	14	TGTGCCAGCAGCTTAGGGACAGGGAATCAGCCCCAGCATTTT	CASSLGTGNQPQHF
-	TRBD2	TRBJ2-5	TRBV11-3	19	TGTGCCAGCAGCTTATTTAGGAGGACTAGCGGGATCGACCAAGAGACCCAGTACTTC	CASSLFRRTSGIDQETQYF
-	TRBD1	TRBJ2-3	TRBV19	14	TGTGCCAGTAGTAGCGGCAGGGGGCAAGATACGCAGTATTTT	CASSSGRGQDTQYF
medium-sized	-	TRBJ1-5	TRBV28	14	TGTGCCTCCCGGTGGCAGGGGCTGGGTCAGCCCCAGCATTTT	CASRWQGLGQPQHF
-	-	TRBJ1-2	TRBV6-8	13	TGTGCCAGCAGTTTTGGCCCAGCCTATGGCTACACCTTC	CASSFGPAYGYTF
-	TRBD1	TRBJ1-1	TRBV4-1	15	TGCGCCAGCAGCCAAGGCGAGGGGGCGAGGACTGAAGCTTTCTTT	CASSQGEGARTEAFF
-	-	TRBJ1-2	TRBV14	13	TGTGCCAGCAGCCGGCAGTTTAACTATGGCTACACCTTC	CASSRQFNYGYTF
-	-	TRBJ2-2	TRBV5-1	14	TGCGCCAGCAGAGGAGGGGCAGACACCGGGGAGCTGTTTTTT	CASRGGADTGELFF
few	-	TRBJ2-3	TRBV6-8	14	TGTGCCAGCAGTGAGGGACACCACACAGATACGCAGTATTTT	CASSEGHHTDTQYF
-	-	TRBJ2-2	TRBV1	17	TGCGCCAGCAGCCCCCCCGTCCATGGCGTGAACACCGGGGAGCTGTTTTTT	CASSPPVHGVNTGELFF
few	-	TRBJ2-6	TRBV9	14	TGTGCCAGCAGCTTAGGGACTGGGGCCAACGTCCTGACTTTC	CASSLGTGANVLTF
-	-	TRBJ1-3	TRBV6-8	13	TGTGCCAGCAGTGCCGGACTGAGAAACACCATATATTTT	CASSAGLRNTIYF
few	-	TRBJ1-5	TRBV18	14	TGTGCCAGCTCACCCTCAGGGCTGAATCAGCCCCAGCATTTT	CASSPSGLNQPQHF
-	TRBD2	TRBJ2-3	TRBV9	15	TGTGCCAGCAGCGTAGGGGGACTAGCTCTTGATACGCAGTATTTT	CASSVGGLALDTQYF
-	-	TRBJ1-6	TRBV9	14	TGTGCCAGCGGTACAGGGAAGAATAATTCACCCCTCCACTTT	CASGTGKNNSPLHF
few	TRBD2	TRBJ2-1	TRBV2	13	TGTGCCAGCAGTAGGACTAGCGGAAATGAGCAGTTCTTC	CASSRTSGNEQFF
-	TRBD2	TRBJ2-1	TRBV18	16	TGTGCCAGCTCAACAGGACTAGCGGGGCTTTACAATGAGCAGTTCTTC	CASSTGLAGLYNEQFF
few	-	TRBJ1-1	TRBV6-8	17	TGTGCCAGCAGTTACCGAACTACAGGGAATAGATTCACTGAAGCTTTCTTT	CASSYRTTGNRFTEAFF
few	TRBD2	TRBJ2-3	TRBV28	17	TGTGCCAGCAGTTCCCCGGGACTAGCGACGAGCACAGATACGCAGTATTTT	CASSSPGLATSTDTQYF
-	TRBD1	TRBJ1-6	TRBV6-8	15	TGTGCCAGCAGTGAGGCGGGACAGGGTAGTTCACCCCTCCACTTT	CASSEAGQGSSPLHF
-	-	TRBJ2-4	TRBV11-3	14	TGTGCCAGCAGCAAACAAACAGGTGTGGGCATTCAGTACTTC	CASSKQTGVGIQYF
few	-	TRBJ2-2	TRBV2	13	TGTGCCAGCTCGGACCCACTCACCGGGGAGCTGTTTTTT	CASSDPLTGELFF
-	-	TRBJ2-1	TRBV6-8	15	TGTGCCAGCAGCCACCGGGCCGACATCTCCAATGAGCAGTTCTTC	CASSHRADISNEQFF
-	-	TRBJ2-2	TRBV19	16	TGTGCCAGTAGTATAGAATGGCAGCTAAACACCGGGGAGCTGTTTTTT	CASSIEWQLNTGELFF
many	-	TRBJ1-1	TRBV4-2	13	TGTGCCAGCAGCTTAGGAGCAAGCACTGAAGCTTTCTTT	CASSLGASTEAFF
few	-	TRBJ1-2	TRBV28	13	TGTGCCAGCAGTCTGGGTAGGATCTGGGGCTACACCTTC	CASSLGRIWGYTF
few	TRBD2	TRBJ2-1	TRBV15	17	TGTGCCACCAGCCCAAGCACCGGGACTAGCATTTTCAATGAGCAGTTCTTC	CATSPSTGTSIFNEQFF
-	-	TRBJ1-5	TRBV19	12	TGTGCCAGTAGTATGGTAGGTCAGCCCCAGCATTTT	CASSMVGQPQHF
-	-	TRBJ2-7	TRBV6-8	15	TGTGCCAGCAGTTACTCGAGCGAGGGGCTCCGCGAGCAGTACTTC	CASSYSSEGLREQYF
few	-	TRBJ1-5	TRBV28	16	TGTGCCAGCAGTTCCATCGCAATAGTACGGAATCAGCCCCAGCATTTT	CASSSIAIVRNQPQHF
few	-	TRBJ1-5	TRBV28	14	TGTGCCAGCACCATAGGGGGGAACGGTCAGCCCCAGCATTTT	CASTIGGNGQPQHF
many	-	TRBJ2-7	TRBV11-3	15	TGTGCCAGCAGCTTACCGGGAGCGAGCTCCTACGAGCAGTACTTC	CASSLPGASSYEQYF
-	-	TRBJ1-5	TRBV28	14	TGTGCCAGCAGGATGGGACGGAGCAATCAGCCCCAGCATTTT	CASRMGRSNQPQHF
-	TRBD1	TRBJ2-2	TRBV5-1	14	TGCGCCAGCAGCAAAGACAGGGAAGCCGGGGAGCTGTTTTTT	CASSKDREAGELFF
-	-	TRBJ2-3	TRBV18	14	TGTGCCAGCTCGGGGTCCACTAGCACAGATACGCAGTATTTT	CASSGSTSTDTQYF
-	TRBD1	TRBJ2-7	TRBV12-5	14	TGTGCCAGCACTCGGACAGGGGGCTCTTACGAGCAGTACTTC	CASTRTGGSYEQYF
-	-	TRBJ2-1	TRBV10-3	17	TGTGCCATCAGTGAGTCTACAGGTCTTAGCCCCTACAATGAGCAGTTCTTC	CAISESTGLSPYNEQFF
few	-	TRBJ2-7	TRBV6-8	15	TGTGCCAGCAGTTACTCGGGCGTATCCACCTACGAGCAGTACTTC	CASSYSGVSTYEQYF
-	TRBD1	TRBJ2-7	TRBV18	13	TGTGCCAGCGAGTTCGACAGGGCCGACGAGCAGTACTTC	CASEFDRADEQYF
medium-sized	TRBD1	TRBJ2-3	TRBV11-3	15	TGTGCCAGCAGCTTAGGACAGGGCTCAACAGATACGCAGTATTTT	CASSLGQGSTDTQYF
-	TRBD1	TRBJ1-2	TRBV29-1	16	TGCAGCGTCGGCGGGACAGACAGCTTTACTAACTATGGCTACACCTTC	CSVGGTDSFTNYGYTF
few	TRBD1	TRBJ1-2	TRBV12-5	15	TGTGCCAGCAACCTTGGAGACAGGGAAGTATATGGCTACACCTTC	CASNLGDREVYGYTF
-	-	TRBJ2-3	TRBV18	12	TGTGCCAGCTCACCAGACGGAGATACGCAGTATTTT	CASSPDGDTQYF
few	-	TRBJ2-2	TRBV28	13	TGTGCCAGCACCCCCCAAAGCACCGGGGAGCTGTTTTTT	CASTPQSTGELFF
-	TRBD2	TRBJ2-3	TRBV6-8	18	TGTGCCAGCAGTCGAACCCTACTAGCGGGGGGGGTCACAGATACGCAGTATTTT	CASSRTLLAGGVTDTQYF
-	-	TRBJ2-2	TRBV11-3	15	TGTGCTAGCAGCTTAATGGGGGCGGACACCGGGGAGCTGTTTTTT	CASSLMGADTGELFF
few	-	TRBJ2-7	TRBV15	14	TGTGCCACCAGCACGGAGTGGGCTCCCTACGAGCAGTACTTC	CATSTEWAPYEQYF
-	TRBD1	TRBJ2-7	TRBV28	15	TGTGCCAGCAGTTCACCAACAGGGGGCACAAACGAGCAGTACTTC	CASSSPTGGTNEQYF
-	-	TRBJ2-3	TRBV18	13	TGTGCCAGCTCACCGATTACTGCAGATACGCAGTATTTT	CASSPITADTQYF
few	-	TRBJ1-1	TRBV28	12	TGTGCCAGCCGAGCTGTAGGAGCTGAAGCTTTCTTT	CASRAVGAEAFF
few	TRBD1	TRBJ1-4	TRBV19	14	TGTGCCAGTAGTAGTCAACAGGGGAGTGAAAAACTGTTTTTT	CASSSQQGSEKLFF
-	-	TRBJ2-7	TRBV29-1	13	TGCAGCGTTGTTGGGACGACACCCTACGAGCAGTACTTC	CSVVGTTPYEQYF
-	-	TRBJ1-5	TRBV19	15	TGTGCCAGTAGTACCTGGACAGAACTCAATCAGCCCCAGCATTTT	CASSTWTELNQPQHF